Below, 13 T cell receptor beta chains from the same sample are listed, as sequenced in a study of regulatory T cells in long-lasting Graves disease. According to the study, TCR beta libraries were built with iRepertoire HTBI primers and CDR3-region Arm-PCR. TCRdb fed the multiplex PCR reads into MiXCR, producing one record per CDR3 protein. The sample has 400,000 to 550,000 distinct CDR3 sequences, around 14% seen once. Indicated time point: newly diagnosed GD, antithyroid drugs for less than 3 months. RNA from PBMCs was the source of the TCR library. The same sample was also studied in work on T cells in Graves' hyperthyroidism and ophthalmopathy.

The sequenced sample was peripheral blood mononuclear cells (PBMCs), obtained at new diagnosis, from a patient treated with antithyroid drugs. The source is a woman aged 25 to 39 with Graves disease.

This clonotype was observed many times. The chain links TRBV20-1 to TRBJ1-5; tentatively, D is TRBD1 (5 bases). Between the trimmed V and J ends, which lost 5 bases and 1 base, there was a span of 12 bases. Looked up from germline, CDR1 is DFQATT and CDR2 is SNEGSKA (reference sequence). This CDR3 has 14 residues. In DNA, the CDR3 is TGCAGTGCTCTGAGGGGAGGCAGCAATCAGCCCCAGCATTTT. Protein: CSALRGGSNQPQHF.

This clonotype was detected a few times. V and J are TRBV6-1 and TRBJ2-2; D is possibly TRBD1 or TRBD2 (6 bases each). Germline V gene data show CDR1 as MNHNS and CDR2 as SASEGT. The CDR3 loop spans 16 amino acids. Trimming shortened V by 2 bases and J by 7 bases, and 17 bases separated the two germline ends. CDR3 in DNA: TGTGCCAGCAGTGAACTTACACAGGGAGGTGGCGGGGAGCTGTTTTTT. It yields the protein CASSELTQGGGGELFF.

A remark on this clonotype: Mismatch with germline at one junction end may stem from a read error. This chain joins TRBV3-1 and TRBJ2-7; 7 nucleotides align to TRBD2. CDR1 LGHDT and CDR2 YNNKEL come from the germline V gene (reference sequence). The CDR3 is made up of 13 amino acids. This CDR3 is CTSSLGGSYEQYF. CDR3 nucleotides: TGTACCAGCAGCCTCGGGGGGAGCTACGAGCAGTACTTC.

This clonotype was recorded a few times. This chain joins TRBV5-1 and TRBJ2-7; D may be TRBD1 (6 bases). V lost 3 bases and J lost 0, with 16 bases in between. The length of the CDR3 is 16 residues. The germline gives CDR1 SGHRS, CDR2 YFSETQ. As DNA, the CDR3 is TGCGCCAGCAGCTCGCCCAAGGACAGAGACTCCTACGAGCAGTACTTC. The encoded protein is CASSSPKDRDSYEQYF.

This clonotype was seen ten or more times. The chain employs TRBV7-3 and TRBJ2-1; TRBD2 matches 7 bases. Losses at the gene ends were 6 bases for V and 1 base for J; bases not matched to a gene: 6. CDR3 size: 15 residues. Germline CDR1 is SGHTA and CDR2 is FQGTGA. The CDR3 bases are TGTGCCAGCAGGGTCGTGCGGGGGTCCTACAATGAGCAGTTCTTC. As protein: CASRVVRGSYNEQFF.

This clonotype was counted at least ten times. This sequence joins TRBV7-9 and TRBJ2-1; D not resolved. The CDR3 runs to 15 residues. V lost 2 bases, J lost 7 bases, and 15 bases lay in between. Germline lookup yields CDR1 SEHNR and CDR2 FQNEAQ (reference sequence). The DNA for the CDR3 is TGTGCCAGCAGCTTAAGTGGGCCGTCGAATAATGAGCAGTTCTTC. Translating it yields CASSLSGPSNNEQFF.

This clonotype came up a few times. The V call is TRBV19, the J call TRBJ2-7; 13 nucleotides align to TRBD2. J gave up 7 bases and V 6 bases, and 6 bases lay outside the gene matches. This CDR3 has 14 amino acids. The germline gives CDR1 LNHDA, CDR2 SQIVND (reference sequence). The CDR3 DNA reads TGTGCCAGTAGCGGACTAGCGGGAGCGGGGGAGCAGTACTTC. Protein product: CASSGLAGAGEQYF.

The CDR3 DNA reads as TGTGCCAGCAGCTTAGCGGCAGGGCTAAATGAAAAACTGTTTTTT. The encoded protein is CASSLAAGLNEKLFF. V and J are TRBV7-9 and TRBJ1-4; possibly TRBD1 for D (5 bases). Trimming stripped 0 bases from V and 5 bases from J, with 10 bases between. The CDR3 has 15 amino acids. Germline CDR1 reads SEHNR; CDR2 reads FQNEAQ (reference sequence).

The V gene is TRBV13, the J gene TRBJ2-4; 9 positions agree with TRBD1. V gave up 5 bases and J gave up 8 bases; unmatched junction bases: 7. CDR1 is PRHDT and CDR2 is FYEKMQ in the germline V gene (reference sequence). The CDR3 has 14 residues. The CDR3 bases are TGTGCCAGCAGCCCGCGACAGGGGGGAGACATTCAGTACTTC. It yields the protein CASSPRQGGDIQYF. Supplemented by reference TRBV13 and TRBJ2-4, the full variable domain reads AAGVIQSPRHLIKEKRETATLKCYPIPRHDTVYWYQQGPGQDPQFLISFYEKMQSDKGSIPDRFSAQQFSDYHSELNMSSLELGDSALYFCASSPRQGGDIQYFGAGTRLSVL.

V and J are TRBV6-5 and TRBJ1-2; D remains ambiguous. From germline, CDR1 is MNHEY and CDR2 SVGAGI. The CDR3 loop spans 15 amino acids. Trimming removed 8 bases at V and 0 bases at J, with 16 bases between. CDR3 sequence: CASRTRLLANYGYTF. CDR3 DNA: TGTGCCAGCCGTACTCGACTTCTAGCTAACTATGGCTACACCTTC.

This clonotype was seen at least ten times. The chain combines TRBV11-2 with TRBJ2-2, with 9 bases fitting TRBD2. Losses at the gene ends were 1 base for V and 1 base for J; bases not matched to a gene: 4. CDR1 is SGHAT, CDR2 FQNNGV, per germline. This CDR3 is 17 amino acids long. In DNA form, the CDR3 reads TGTGCCAGCAGCTTAGTTGGACTAGCGAGGAACACCGGGGAGCTGTTTTTT. This gives the protein CASSLVGLARNTGELFF. Looking up the rest from reference TRBV11-2 and TRBJ2-2 gives the full variable domain: EAGVAQSPRYKIIEKRQSVAFWCNPISGHATLYWYQQILGQGPKLLIQFQNNGVVDDSQLPKDRFSAERLKGVDSTLKIQPAKLEDSAVYLCASSLVGLARNTGELFFGEGSRLTVL.

This clonotype was counted at least ten times. V is TRBV5-1 and J is TRBJ2-1, with D maybe TRBD1 (5 bases). Per the germline V gene, CDR1 is SGHRS and CDR2 is YFSETQ. V was trimmed by 2 bases and J by 6 bases, leaving 9 bases between them. This CDR3 spans 13 amino acids. CDR3 sequence reads: CASSFVRVNEQFF. The CDR3 DNA sequence: TGCGCCAGCAGCTTCGTCAGGGTCAATGAGCAGTTCTTC.

Many counts were recorded for this clonotype. The V gene is TRBV12-3 or TRBV12-4, the J gene TRBJ2-5; D not resolved. V dropped 4 bases and J dropped 1 base, with 4 bases sitting between them. There are 12 residues in the CDR3. In DNA form, the CDR3 reads TGTGCCAGCAGTTATTTCCAAGAGACCCAGTACTTC. Translation: CASSYFQETQYF.